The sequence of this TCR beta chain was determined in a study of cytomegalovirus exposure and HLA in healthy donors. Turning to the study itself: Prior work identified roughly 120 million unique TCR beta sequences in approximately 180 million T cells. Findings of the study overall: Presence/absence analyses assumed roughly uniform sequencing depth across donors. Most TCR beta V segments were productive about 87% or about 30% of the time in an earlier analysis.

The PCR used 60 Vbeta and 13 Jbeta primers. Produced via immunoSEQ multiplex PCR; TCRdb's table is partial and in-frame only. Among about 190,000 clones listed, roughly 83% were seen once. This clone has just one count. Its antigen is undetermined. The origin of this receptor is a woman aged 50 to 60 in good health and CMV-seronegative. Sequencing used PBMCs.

CDR3 residues: CASSGGRTGELFF. CDR3 nucleotides: TGTGCAAGTTCAGGGGGTAGGACCGGGGAGCTGTTTTTT. The chain links TRBV5-4 to TRBJ2-2, with 7 bases lining up with TRBD1. The CDR3 consists of 13 residues. Germline CDR1 is SGHNT and CDR2 is YYREEE (reference sequence).